These 24 T cell receptor beta chains originate from one sample sequenced in a study of blood T cell repertoires in COVID-19. The table came from immunoSEQ multiplex PCR; TCRdb's copy has only in-frame clones and leaves some out. The sample lists roughly 200,000 clones, 88% occurring once. Sequencing was performed on peripheral blood. The receptors were sampled from a man between 18 and 35 years old with active or convalescent COVID-19.

This clone appeared once. The V and J genes are TRBV5-4 and TRBJ1-1; 8 bases are a match to TRBD1. CDR1 SGHNT and CDR2 YYREEE come from the germline V gene (reference sequence). The CDR3 loop spans 15 amino acids. The junction had 8 bases not matched to a gene; V was cut back by 4 bases and J by 3 bases. CDR3 DNA: TGTGCCAGCAGCGCCCGGACAGGGACGGACACTGAAGCTTTCTTT. Translated: CASSARTGTDTEAFF.

The chain carries TRBV27 and TRBJ1-1; D perhaps matches TRBD1 (5 bases). The germline gives CDR1 MNHEY, CDR2 SMNVEV (reference sequence). V shed 5 bases and J shed 4 bases, with 14 bases lying between them. The CDR3 loop spans 14 amino acids. CDR3 residues: CASSPPGRTTEAFF. CDR3 DNA: TGTGCCAGCAGTCCCCCAGGGAGGACCACTGAAGCTTTCTTT.

This rearrangement joins TRBV4-1 to TRBJ2-4; D not certain. The V gene lost 4 bases and the J gene lost 4 bases, with 14 bases spanning the gap. Germline assignment: CDR1 MGHRA and CDR2 YSYEKL. This CDR3 contains 15 residues. CDR3 in amino acids: CASSRQQNPKNIQYF. CDR3 nucleotide sequence: TGCGCCAGCAGCCGCCAACAGAACCCTAAAAACATTCAGTACTTC.

This chain links TRBV5-6 with TRBJ1-6, with 9 positions matching TRBD1. Germline CDR1 is SGHDT and CDR2 is YYEEEE. J was trimmed by 7 bases and V by 2 bases; bases with no gene match: 7. CDR3 size: 16 residues. CDR3 protein: CASSFGAGQGNSPLHF. The CDR3 DNA sequence: TGTGCCAGCAGCTTTGGTGCTGGACAGGGGAATTCACCCCTCCACTTT. Using reference TRBV5-6 and TRBJ1-6 for the parts outside the CDR3, the full variable domain is DAGVTQSPTHLIKTRGQQVTLRCSPKSGHDTVSWYQQALGQGPQFIFQYYEEEERQRGNFPDRFSGHQFPNYSSELNVNALLLGDSALYLCASSFGAGQGNSPLHFGNGTRLTVT.

The V and J genes are TRBV4-2 and TRBJ1-1, with D hard to call. CDR1 is LGHNA and CDR2 is YNFKEQ in the germline V gene. The CDR3 is made up of 16 amino acids. V lost 0 bases to trimming and J lost 2 bases, with 13 bases between them. The CDR3 here is CASSQDLPDSNTEAFF. Written as DNA, the CDR3 is TGTGCCAGCAGCCAAGATCTTCCGGACTCTAACACTGAAGCTTTCTTT.

The CDR3 bases are TGTGCCAGCAGCGTCGGGACTAGCGGAGAGACCCAGTACTTC. Protein: CASSVGTSGETQYF. The genes are TRBV9 and TRBJ2-5; TRBD2 matches 11 bases. CDR1 SGDLS and CDR2 YYNGEE come from the germline V gene. Unmatched junction bases numbered 1, after V lost 2 bases and J lost 4 bases. The CDR3 spans 14 residues.

This clone was seen more than once but under ten times. The J gene is TRBJ1-5, the V gene TRBV6-1; D is unresolved. The CDR3 has 12 residues. Germline-derived CDR1 and CDR2 are MNHNS and SASEGT. V lost 3 bases, J lost 4 bases, and 4 bases lay in between. The CDR3 spells CASSDGNQPQHF. In DNA form, the CDR3 reads TGTGCCAGCAGTGACGGGAATCAGCCCCAGCATTTT.

V usage is TRBV4-1 and J usage is TRBJ2-7; D is perhaps TRBD2 (6 bases). The V end lost 1 base, the J end lost 2 bases, and 12 bases lay between the germline ends. The CDR3 is made up of 15 amino acids. Germline-derived CDR1 and CDR2 are MGHRA and YSYEKL. CDR3 DNA: TGCGCCAGCAGCCAAGGTCCTAGCGAGACCTACGAGCAGTACTTC. Protein sequence: CASSQGPSETYEQYF.

The table lists this clone with a count of one. The V call is TRBV2, the J call TRBJ2-7; TRBD1 matches 9 bases. With 2 bases clipped from V and 5 bases from J, the junction kept 7 bases outside the gene matches. In germline, CDR1 is SNHLY, CDR2 FYNNEI. The CDR3 runs to 15 residues. The CDR3, as DNA: TGTGCCAGCAGTGAATCGGGACAGGGTTTCCACGAGCAGTACTTC. Translating it yields CASSESGQGFHEQYF.

This chain uses TRBV7-9 with TRBJ2-5; TRBD2 matches 8 bases. Germline assignment: CDR1 SEHNR and CDR2 FQNEAQ (reference sequence). CDR3 length: 17 amino acids. V shed 2 bases and J 1 base; nucleotides not matched to a gene: 9. CDR3 DNA: TGTGCCAGCAGCTTACCCCGGGGACTAGGCTCCCAAGAGACCCAGTACTTC. Its protein is CASSLPRGLGSQETQYF.

The chain uses TRBV7-2 and TRBJ1-1, with unresolved D. Germline loops: CDR1 SGHTA, CDR2 FQGNSA. The V end was cut by 5 bases, the J end by 0 bases, with 7 bases between. The CDR3 contains 13 residues. Written as DNA, the CDR3 is TGTGCCAGCAGCCAACACATGAACACTGAAGCTTTCTTT. Translated: CASSQHMNTEAFF.

V is TRBV2 and J is TRBJ2-2; TRBD2 matches at 10 bases. With 2 bases clipped from V and 6 bases from J, the junction kept 3 bases outside the gene matches. Germline V CDR1 and CDR2: SNHLY, FYNNEI. The CDR3 runs 15 residues. The CDR3: CASSELAGEAGELFF. The CDR3 DNA is TGTGCCAGCAGTGAACTAGCGGGAGAAGCCGGGGAGCTGTTTTTT.

This clone was detected only a few times. This chain connects TRBV29-1 to TRBJ2-1; D unclear. Germline-derived CDR1 and CDR2 are SQVTM and ANQGSEA. V was pared by 6 bases and J by 0 bases, with 12 bases between. This CDR3 is 14 amino acids long. CDR3 nucleotides: TGCAGCGTCGGCAGCGCTAACTCCTACAATGAGCAGTTCTTC. This translates into CSVGSANSYNEQFF.

The chain recombines TRBV29-1 with TRBJ2-2; the D gene is possibly TRBD1 (6 bases). Germline CDR1 and CDR2: SQVTM and ANQGSEA. CDR3 size: 15 residues. Trimming left V 1 base short and J 2 bases short, with 11 bases between. CDR3 in DNA: TGCAGCGTTGAAGGAGGGGGATTCAACACCGGGGAGCTGTTTTTT. This codes for CSVEGGGFNTGELFF.

The chain employs TRBV19 and TRBJ2-3; 7 positions match TRBD2. CDR1 and CDR2 from the germline V gene are LNHDA and SQIVND (reference sequence). Trimming took 4 bases from V and 2 from J; bases not matched to a gene: 12. The CDR3 loop spans 17 amino acids. The CDR3 sequence: CASSTSSGGPFTDTQYF. Written as DNA, the CDR3 is TGTGCCAGTAGTACTTCATCGGGGGGACCCTTCACAGATACGCAGTATTTT.

The rearrangement joins TRBV30 to TRBJ1-1; D uncertain. Trimming removed 0 bases at V and 0 bases at J, with 14 bases between. This CDR3 is built from 16 residues. Germline V gene lookup returns CDR1 GTSNPN and CDR2 SVGIG (reference sequence). Here the CDR3 reads CAWSVHSGQLNTEAFF. In DNA form, the CDR3 reads TGTGCCTGGAGTGTACATAGTGGGCAGTTGAACACTGAAGCTTTCTTT.

The V gene is TRBV19, the J gene TRBJ2-5, with a tentative D call TRBD2 (6 bases). Germline loops: CDR1 LNHDA, CDR2 SQIVND (reference sequence). CDR3 length: 15 residues. V lost 3 bases and J lost 4, with 15 bases in between. The CDR3 spells CASSMAEAGRETQYF. CDR3 nucleotides: TGTGCCAGTAGTATGGCCGAGGCGGGACGAGAGACCCAGTACTTC. Full variable domain (rest looked up from reference TRBV19 and TRBJ2-5): DGGITQSPKYLFRKEGQNVTLSCEQNLNHDAMYWYRQDPGQGLRLIYYSQIVNDFQKGDIAEGYSVSREKKESFPLTVTSAQKNPTAFYLCASSMAEAGRETQYFGPGTRLLVL.

The gene calls are TRBV6-5 and TRBJ1-5; D call uncertain. CDR3 size: 13 residues. Trimming pared 6 bases from V and 4 bases from J, leaving 10 bases between. The germline gives CDR1 MNHEY, CDR2 SVGAGI. CDR3 sequence: CASRRAENQPQHF. The CDR3 DNA reads as TGTGCCAGCAGGCGGGCGGAGAATCAGCCCCAGCATTTT.

This clone was picked up a small number of times. The chain employs TRBV2 and TRBJ2-7, with D maybe TRBD2 (5 bases). V was cut by 4 bases and J by 6 bases, with 16 bases left in between. The germline CDR1 and CDR2 sequences are SNHLY and FYNNEI. This CDR3 is 14 amino acids long. CDR3 sequence: CASSAEMRASEQYF. DNA for the CDR3: TGTGCCAGCAGTGCCGAAATGAGGGCCTCCGAGCAGTACTTC.

The chain is built from TRBV7-9 and TRBJ2-7; D is perhaps TRBD1 (6 bases). V lost 5 bases to trimming and J lost 5 bases, with 19 bases between them. From germline, CDR1 is SEHNR and CDR2 FQNEAQ (reference sequence). CDR3 size: 15 residues. CDR3 coding DNA: TGTGCCAGCAGCCCACCAGCCCTCAGGGGCGACGAGCAGTACTTC. Protein sequence: CASSPPALRGDEQYF. Based on the CDR3 plus reference TRBV7-9 and TRBJ2-7, the full variable domain is DTGVSQNPRHKITKRGQNVTFRCDPISEHNRLYWYRQTLGQGPEFLTYFQNEAQLEKSRLLSDRFSAERPKGSFSTLEIQRTEQGDSAMYLCASSPPALRGDEQYFGPGTRLTVT.

The J gene is TRBJ2-2, the V gene TRBV28, with unresolved D. Germline V CDR1 and CDR2: MDHEN, SYDVKM. The CDR3 covers 13 residues. The V end lost 9 bases, the J end lost 1 base, and 9 bases lay between the germline ends. The CDR3 nucleotides read TGTGCCAGTATGAAGCTGAACACCGGGGAGCTGTTTTTT. Translation gives CASMKLNTGELFF.

The J gene is TRBJ2-3, the V gene TRBV9; 8 bases align to TRBD1. CDR1 and CDR2 from the germline V gene are SGDLS and YYNGEE. V was pared by 3 bases and J by 4 bases, with 10 bases of the junction left unmatched. This CDR3 spans 16 amino acids. This CDR3 reads CASSGKDRGGADTQYF. In DNA form, the CDR3 reads TGTGCCAGCAGCGGGAAAGACAGGGGAGGAGCAGATACGCAGTATTTT.

The chain has TRBV27 and TRBJ2-7; TRBD2 is a possible D gene (6 bases). CDR3 size: 11 residues. The V end was cut by 5 bases, the J end by 6 bases, with 8 bases between. CDR1 is MNHEY, CDR2 SMNVEV, per germline (reference sequence). CDR3 in amino acids: CASSPGGEQYF. The CDR3 DNA sequence: TGTGCCAGCAGTCCCGGGGGCGAGCAGTACTTC.

There are a few counts of this clone. The rearrangement uses TRBV2 and TRBJ2-1, with 8 bases fitting TRBD2. The germline CDR1 and CDR2 sequences are SNHLY and FYNNEI. CDR3 size: 15 residues. Unmatched junction bases numbered 7, after V lost 8 bases and J lost 1 base. The DNA for the CDR3 is TGTGCCAGCTCGCGGGGGGTGTTATCCTACAATGAGCAGTTCTTC. Amino acids: CASSRGVLSYNEQFF.